Following are 26 T cell receptor beta chains from one sample sequenced in a study of breast tumors, draining lymph nodes, adjacent tissues. Breast cancer patients provided tissue from their axillary draining lymph nodes. One entry per CDR3 protein, called by TCRdb with MiXCR from the multiplex PCR reads. The sample includes about 180,000 distinct CDR3 sequences, 30% to 35% of them seen just once. The sample was axillary lymph node tissue. These receptors were taken from a female donor with breast cancer. Some clones in this sample may be carry-over from other donors' samples.

This clonotype was detected many times. One junction end does not reproduce the germline sequence, and a read error may be involved. The chain links TRBV6-5 to TRBJ1-4; D is possibly TRBD1 (5 bases). Per germline, CDR1 MNHEY and CDR2 SVGAGI. This CDR3 is built from 12 residues. CDR3 bases: TGTGCCAGCAGTCACTCGACGGGGGAACTGTTTTTT. Protein: CASSHSTGELFF.

This clonotype was found many times. The V gene is TRBV24-1, the J gene TRBJ2-1; D is ambiguous. CDR3 length: 16 residues. Trimming left V 3 bases short and J 5 bases short, with 16 bases between. The germline V gene has CDR1 KGHDR and CDR2 SFDVKD. The CDR3 coding sequence is TGTGCCACCAGTGATCAGGACCGATATGAGAACAATGAGCAGTTCTTC. It yields the protein CATSDQDRYENNEQFF.

This clonotype was observed many times. This chain links TRBV19 with TRBJ2-7; 12 bases line up with TRBD2. The CDR3 has 16 amino acids. V dropped 4 bases and J dropped 6; count of bases not matched to a gene: 10. The V gene's germline CDR1 is LNHDA and CDR2 SQIVND (reference sequence). The CDR3 DNA follows: TGTGCCAGTAGTACAAAACTAGCGGGAGGAGGAATCGAGCAGTACTTC. It encodes CASSTKLAGGGIEQYF.

The V call is TRBV28, the J call TRBJ2-5; the D gene could be TRBD1 or TRBD2 (5 bases each). Trimming removed 8 bases from V and 6 bases from J, with 19 bases in between. This CDR3 region has 14 residues. Germline-derived CDR1 and CDR2 are MDHEN and SYDVKM. The CDR3 loop is CASGPQVGGQTQYF. CDR3 DNA sequence: TGTGCCAGCGGGCCACAGGTGGGCGGGCAGACCCAGTACTTC. Full variable domain (outside the CDR3, taken from reference TRBV28 and TRBJ2-5): DVKVTQSSRYLVKRTGEKVFLECVQDMDHENMFWYRQDPGLGLRLIYFSYDVKMKEKGDIPEGYSVSREKKERFSLILESASTNQTSMYLCASGPQVGGQTQYFGPGTRLLVL.

This clonotype appeared many times. V usage is TRBV6-5 and J usage is TRBJ1-5; D is ambiguous. CDR3 size: 15 residues. Deletions cut 6 bases from V and 2 bases from J, with 14 bases between. The germline CDR1 and CDR2 sequences are MNHEY and SVGAGI. In nucleotides, the CDR3 is TGTGCCAGCAGCCCACGATCCCGGGGCAATCAGCCCCAGCATTTT. It is translated as CASSPRSRGNQPQHF.

This clonotype was seen ten or more times. The chain combines TRBV30 with TRBJ2-1; 13 positions agree with TRBD2. The CDR3 has 15 amino acids. With V trimmed by 1 base and J by 10 bases, 7 bases remained unmatched. The germline gives CDR1 GTSNPN, CDR2 SVGIG (reference sequence). The CDR3 region is CAWSEWTSGGQEQFF. The CDR3 DNA is TGTGCCTGGAGTGAATGGACTAGCGGGGGCCAGGAGCAGTTCTTC.

This clonotype has at least ten counts. In DNA, the CDR3 is TGTGCCAGCAGGCGACCTGGGGGAAATGAAAAACTGTTTTTT. It codes for CASRRPGGNEKLFF. This chain links TRBV6-1 with TRBJ1-4, with D possibly TRBD1 on 5 matching bases. The CDR3 loop spans 14 amino acids. Germline V CDR1 and CDR2: MNHNS, SASEGT. V was trimmed by 6 bases and J by 5 bases, leaving 13 bases between them.

This clonotype was found many times. V usage is TRBV20-1 and J usage is TRBJ2-4, with D possibly TRBD1 on 6 matching bases. The CDR3 extends over 16 amino acids. V was cut by 2 bases and J by 0 bases, with 14 bases left in between. The V gene's germline CDR1 is DFQATT and CDR2 SNEGSKA (reference sequence). This CDR3 is CSARSRTVLAKNIQYF. Written as DNA, the CDR3 is TGCAGTGCTAGATCAAGGACAGTTCTAGCCAAAAACATTCAGTACTTC.

This clonotype was seen many times. The chain carries TRBV7-8 and TRBJ1-4; a weak D match, TRBD1 (5 bases). V was clipped by 3 bases and J by 6 bases, with 11 bases between them. Germline-derived CDR1 and CDR2 are SGHVS and FQNEAQ. CDR3 length: 14 amino acids. CDR3 sequence reads: CASSFGGAHEKLFF. Here the CDR3 DNA reads TGTGCCAGCAGCTTCGGAGGGGCGCATGAAAAACTGTTTTTT. The variable domain in full, completed from reference TRBV7-8 and TRBJ1-4, reads GAGVSQSPRYKVAKRGQDVALRCDPISGHVSLFWYQQALGQGPEFLTYFQNEAQLDKSGLPSDRFFAERPEGSVSTLKIQRTQQEDSAVYLCASSFGGAHEKLFFGSGTQLSVL.

This clonotype has just a few counts. The chain has TRBV6-1 and TRBJ2-2, with a possible D match to TRBD1 (5 bases). Germline CDR1 reads MNHNS; CDR2 reads SASEGT. V was trimmed by 7 bases and J by 9 bases, leaving 15 bases between them. The length of the CDR3 is 13 residues. CDR3 nucleotides: TGTGCCAGCACCACCGCCCCAGGGCGGGAGCTGTTTTTT. It codes for CASTTAPGRELFF.

At least ten counts were recorded for this clonotype. The chain combines TRBV19 with TRBJ1-5, with D hard to call. The V gene's germline CDR1 is LNHDA and CDR2 SQIVND (reference sequence). The CDR3 is made up of 12 amino acids. V lost 2 bases and J 8 bases, leaving 7 bases between the germline ends. In DNA form, the CDR3 reads TGTGCCAGTAGTATAATTGCTGAGCCCCAGCATTTT. Translation gives CASSIIAEPQHF.

This clonotype occurred many times. The V and J genes are TRBV6-2 or TRBV6-3 and TRBJ2-7, with D possibly TRBD2 on 6 matching bases. Trimming removed 6 bases from V and 5 bases from J, with 17 bases in between. CDR1 and CDR2 (germline): MNHEY, SVGEGT. The CDR3 extends over 14 amino acids. The CDR3 DNA reads as TGTGCCAGCAGCCGGGACTCCCTTTCCAACGAGCAGTACTTC. Encoded protein: CASSRDSLSNEQYF.

The table lists this clonotype with many counts. The chain joins TRBV12-3 or TRBV12-4 to TRBJ2-6; tentative D call: TRBD2 (6 bases). The germline V and J ends were trimmed by 5 bases and 1 base, with 9 bases remaining between them. CDR3 length: 15 residues. CDR3 sequence reads: CASSQSGSGANVLTF. The CDR3 DNA reads as TGTGCCAGCAGTCAGAGCGGGTCTGGGGCCAACGTCCTGACTTTC.

This clonotype has a count of ten or more. The V gene is TRBV19, the J gene TRBJ2-1; 7 nucleotides match TRBD2. Germline-derived CDR1 and CDR2 are LNHDA and SQIVND (reference sequence). The J segment lost 4 bases and the V segment lost 1 base, leaving 4 bases of the junction unmatched. This CDR3 spans 15 amino acids. The CDR3 sequence: CASSIARTRYNEQFF. The CDR3 DNA reads TGTGCCAGTAGTATAGCTCGGACTAGATACAATGAGCAGTTCTTC.

This clonotype was observed many times. The genes are TRBV6-2 or TRBV6-3 and TRBJ1-6; 7 nucleotides agree with TRBD1. Germline V gives CDR1 MNHEY, CDR2 SVGEGT. The CDR3 loop spans 16 amino acids. Germline trimming cut 2 bases from V and 3 bases from J; bases unmatched to any gene: 4. This CDR3 reads CASSYTGVLYNSPLHF. DNA for the CDR3: TGTGCCAGCAGTTACACAGGGGTGCTCTATAATTCACCCCTCCACTTT.

In this sample, this clonotype turned up many times. The chain recombines TRBV4-1 with TRBJ1-4; no reliable D call. The CDR3 covers 14 residues. Germline loops: CDR1 MGHRA, CDR2 YSYEKL. Between the trimmed V and J ends, which lost 1 base and 5 bases, there was a span of 8 bases. The CDR3 region is CASSQVRRNEKLFF. The CDR3 DNA is TGCGCCAGCAGCCAAGTCCGCCGGAATGAAAAACTGTTTTTT.

A note on this clonotype: Given a much more abundant clone one base away, this may be a read error. This chain links TRBV5-4 with TRBJ1-5, with D unresolved. The CDR3 is 10 residues long. Germline loops: CDR1 SGHNT, CDR2 YYREEE (reference sequence). CDR3 residues: CASSAKPPHF. In nucleotides, the CDR3 is TGTGCCAGCAGCGCCAAGCCCCCGCATTTT.

This clonotype was detected ten times or more. The chain uses TRBV5-6 and TRBJ2-5; 9 bases agree with TRBD1. The V and J ends lost 1 base and 0 bases, in that order; junction bases with no gene match: 7. Germline values: CDR1 SGHDT, CDR2 YYEEEE. CDR3 length equals 17 residues. CDR3 loop: CASSLRQGVPNQETQYF. The CDR3 nucleotides are TGTGCCAGCAGCTTGCGACAGGGGGTCCCTAACCAAGAGACCCAGTACTTC.

The CDR3 protein is CASSESVLGNTGELFF. The CDR3 DNA is TGCGCCAGCAGTGAATCCGTTTTAGGAAACACCGGGGAGCTGTTTTTT. This chain links TRBV10-2 with TRBJ2-2, with no clear D. Per the germline V gene, CDR1 is WSHSY and CDR2 is SAAADI. The CDR3 totals 16 residues. Trimming cost V 3 bases and J 2 bases, with 13 bases left between them.

In this sample, this clonotype turned up many times. The chain uses TRBV5-8 and TRBJ2-7; D is undetermined. Per germline, CDR1 SGHTS and CDR2 YDEGEE. V dropped 0 bases and J dropped 6 bases, with 10 bases sitting between them. The CDR3 is 13 amino acids. CDR3 bases: TGTGCCAGCAGCTTGGTGATATCGACCGAGCAGTACTTC. Protein sequence: CASSLVISTEQYF.

This sequence joins TRBV9 and TRBJ1-1; D unresolved. Germline lookup yields CDR1 SGDLS and CDR2 YYNGEE. Trimming stripped 2 bases from V and 2 bases from J, with 7 bases between. The CDR3 consists of 13 residues. CDR3 sequence (DNA): TGTGCCAGCAGCGTCTTGACCAACACTGAAGCTTTCTTT. It yields the protein CASSVLTNTEAFF.

V usage is TRBV29-1 and J usage is TRBJ2-7; perhaps D is TRBD1 or TRBD2 (7 bases each). Germline V lookup: CDR1 SQVTM, CDR2 ANQGSEA. The CDR3 sequence is 14 residues long. Trimming pared 6 bases from V and 0 bases from J, leaving 15 bases between. CDR3 bases: TGCAGCGTCAAAGGGGGCGGGAGCTCCTACGAGCAGTACTTC. Translated: CSVKGGGSSYEQYF.

V and J are TRBV5-1 and TRBJ2-6, with D unclear. The germline gives CDR1 SGHRS, CDR2 YFSETQ. Trimming removed 3 bases at V and 14 bases at J, with 3 bases between. The CDR3 length is 9 residues. DNA for the CDR3: TGCGCCAGCAGCTCACTCCTGACTTTC. Translation gives CASSSLLTF.

This clonotype was recorded many times. V gene TRBV7-6 combines with J gene TRBJ2-5, with 12 bases aligning to TRBD2. After removal of 5 bases from V and 2 bases from J, the junction contained 9 bases not matched to a gene. This CDR3 region has 17 residues. Per the germline V gene, CDR1 is SGHVS and CDR2 is FNYEAQ. CDR3 sequence reads: CASSPRLAGERQETQYF. CDR3 nucleotide sequence: TGTGCCAGCAGCCCCCGACTAGCGGGAGAGCGGCAAGAGACCCAGTACTTC.

This clonotype was picked up many times. This rearrangement joins TRBV24-1 to TRBJ2-5, with 9 bases aligning to TRBD1. Germline V gene data show CDR1 as KGHDR and CDR2 as SFDVKD. The CDR3 sequence is 15 residues long. Germline trimming cut 4 bases from V and 1 base from J; bases unmatched to any gene: 3. CDR3 in DNA: TGTGCCACCAGTGAGGGACAGGGCCCCCAAGAGACCCAGTACTTC. Translating gives CATSEGQGPQETQYF.

This clonotype was counted ten times or more. The V and J genes are TRBV7-2 and TRBJ2-7, with D hard to call. The CDR3 extends over 11 amino acids. Germline CDR1 and CDR2: SGHTA and FQGNSA. V gave up 5 bases and J gave up 6 bases, with 8 bases separating them. CDR3 amino acids: CASSKLAEQYF. CDR3 nucleotide sequence: TGTGCCAGCAGCAAGTTGGCCGAGCAGTACTTC.